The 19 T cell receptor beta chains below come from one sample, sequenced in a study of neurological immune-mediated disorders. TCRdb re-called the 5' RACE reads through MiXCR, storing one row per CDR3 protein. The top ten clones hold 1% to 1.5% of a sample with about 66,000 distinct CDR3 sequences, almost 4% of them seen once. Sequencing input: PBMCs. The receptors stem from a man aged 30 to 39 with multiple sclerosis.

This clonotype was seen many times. In DNA, the CDR3 is TGTGCCAGCAGACGCGAAGTGAACACTGAAGCTTTCTTT. Translating it yields CASRREVNTEAFF. The V call is TRBV12-3 or TRBV12-4, the J call TRBJ1-1; no definite D call. The CDR3 spans 13 residues. Trimming stripped 6 bases from V and 0 bases from J, with 8 bases between.

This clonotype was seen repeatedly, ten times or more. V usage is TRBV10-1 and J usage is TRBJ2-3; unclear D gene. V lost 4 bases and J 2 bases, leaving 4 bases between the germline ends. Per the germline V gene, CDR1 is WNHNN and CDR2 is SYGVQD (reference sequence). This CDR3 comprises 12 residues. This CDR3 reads CASSVATDTQYF. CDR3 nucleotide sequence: TGCGCCAGCAGTGTGGCCACAGATACGCAGTATTTT.

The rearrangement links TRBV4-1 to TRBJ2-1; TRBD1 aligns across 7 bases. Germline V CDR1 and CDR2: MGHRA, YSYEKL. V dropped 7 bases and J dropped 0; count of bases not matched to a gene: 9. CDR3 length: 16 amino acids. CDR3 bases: TGCGCCAGCACCGAATTGACAGGGAGCTCCTACAATGAGCAGTTCTTC. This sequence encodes CASTELTGSSYNEQFF.

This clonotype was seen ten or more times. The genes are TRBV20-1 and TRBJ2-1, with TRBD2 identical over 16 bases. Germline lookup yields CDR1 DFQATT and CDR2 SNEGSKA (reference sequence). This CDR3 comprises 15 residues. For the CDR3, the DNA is TGCAGCCGAGGGACTAGCGGGGGGGCTCTGCATGAGCAGTTCTTC. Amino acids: CSRGTSGGALHEQFF.

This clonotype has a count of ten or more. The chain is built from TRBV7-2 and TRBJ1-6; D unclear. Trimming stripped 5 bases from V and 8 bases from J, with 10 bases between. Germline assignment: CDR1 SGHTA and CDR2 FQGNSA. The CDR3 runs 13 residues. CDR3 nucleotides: TGTGCCAGCAGCCCAATACTAGATTCACCCCTCCACTTT. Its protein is CASSPILDSPLHF.

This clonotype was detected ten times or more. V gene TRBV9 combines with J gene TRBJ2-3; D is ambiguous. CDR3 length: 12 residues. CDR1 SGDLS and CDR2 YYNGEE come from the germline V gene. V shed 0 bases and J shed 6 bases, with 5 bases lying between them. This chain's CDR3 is CASSVGSDTQYF. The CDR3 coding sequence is TGTGCCAGCAGCGTAGGATCTGATACGCAGTATTTT.

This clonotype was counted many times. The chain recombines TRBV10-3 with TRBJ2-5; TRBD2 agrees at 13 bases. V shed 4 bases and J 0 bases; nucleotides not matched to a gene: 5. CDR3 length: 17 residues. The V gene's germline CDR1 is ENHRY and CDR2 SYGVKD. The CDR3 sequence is CAISVTSGGWYQETQYF. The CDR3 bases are TGTGCCATCAGTGTGACTAGCGGGGGGTGGTACCAAGAGACCCAGTACTTC.

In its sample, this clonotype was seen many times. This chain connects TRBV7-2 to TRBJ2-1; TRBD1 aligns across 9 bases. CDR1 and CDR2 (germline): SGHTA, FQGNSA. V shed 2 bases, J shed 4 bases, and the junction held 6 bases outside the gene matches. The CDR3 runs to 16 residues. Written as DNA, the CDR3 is TGTGCCAGCAGCTTACTTACAGGGGGCCATTACAATGAGCAGTTCTTC. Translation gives CASSLLTGGHYNEQFF.

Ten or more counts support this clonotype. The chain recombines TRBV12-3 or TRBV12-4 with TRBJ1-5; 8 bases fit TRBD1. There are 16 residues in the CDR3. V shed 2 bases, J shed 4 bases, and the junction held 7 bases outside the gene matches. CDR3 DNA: TGTGCCAGCAGTTTAACGGCAGGGGGCGTTAATCAGCCCCAGCATTTT. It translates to CASSLTAGGVNQPQHF.

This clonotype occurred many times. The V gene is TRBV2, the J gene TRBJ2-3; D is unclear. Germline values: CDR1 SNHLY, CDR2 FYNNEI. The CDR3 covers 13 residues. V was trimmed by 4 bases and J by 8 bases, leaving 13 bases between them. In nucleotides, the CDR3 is TGTGCCAGCAGTGGAAGTTCACAGTCTACGCAGTATTTT. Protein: CASSGSSQSTQYF.

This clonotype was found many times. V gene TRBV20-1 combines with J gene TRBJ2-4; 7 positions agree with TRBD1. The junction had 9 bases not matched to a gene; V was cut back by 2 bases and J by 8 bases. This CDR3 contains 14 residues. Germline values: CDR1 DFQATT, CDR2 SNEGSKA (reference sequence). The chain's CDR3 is CSARQGVLSYIQYF. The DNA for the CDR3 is TGCAGTGCTAGACAGGGGGTACTCTCTTACATTCAGTACTTC.

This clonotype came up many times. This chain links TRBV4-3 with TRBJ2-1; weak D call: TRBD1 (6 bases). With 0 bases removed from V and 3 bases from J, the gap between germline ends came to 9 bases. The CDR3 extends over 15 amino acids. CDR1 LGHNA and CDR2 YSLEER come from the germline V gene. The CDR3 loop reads CASSQERGFYNEQFF. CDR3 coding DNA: TGCGCCAGCAGCCAAGAAAGGGGGTTCTACAATGAGCAGTTCTTC.

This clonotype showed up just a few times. The CDR3 nucleotides are TGCAGTGCTAGGACAGGGAGGGAATACACTGAAGCTTTCTTT. Translation: CSARTGREYTEAFF. This rearrangement joins TRBV20-1 to TRBJ1-1; 7 bases are shared with TRBD1. V gave up 3 bases and J gave up 3 bases; unmatched junction bases: 7. This CDR3 is 14 amino acids long. The germline V gene has CDR1 DFQATT and CDR2 SNEGSKA (reference sequence).

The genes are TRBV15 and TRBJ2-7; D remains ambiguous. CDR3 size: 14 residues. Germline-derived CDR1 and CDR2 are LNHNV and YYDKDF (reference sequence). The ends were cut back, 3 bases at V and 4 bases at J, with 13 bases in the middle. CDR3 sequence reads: CATSSSGPGYEQYF. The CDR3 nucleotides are TGTGCCACCAGCAGTAGTGGTCCAGGATACGAGCAGTACTTC. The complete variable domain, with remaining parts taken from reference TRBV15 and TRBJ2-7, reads DAMVIQNPRYQVTQFGKPVTLSCSQTLNHNVMYWYQQKSSQAPKLLFHYYDKDFNNEADTPDNFQSRRPNTSFCFLDIRSPGLGDTAMYLCATSSSGPGYEQYFGPGTRLTVT.

The CDR3 coding sequence is TGTGCCAGCTCACCGGGACAGGGGTGGAGGTTTTTTACTGAAGCTTTCTTT. It yields the protein CASSPGQGWRFFTEAFF. The chain links TRBV18 to TRBJ1-1, with 10 bases lining up with TRBD1. The J segment lost 5 bases and the V segment lost 3 bases, leaving 12 bases of the junction unmatched. The CDR3 runs 17 residues. Germline assignment: CDR1 KGHSH and CDR2 LQKENI.

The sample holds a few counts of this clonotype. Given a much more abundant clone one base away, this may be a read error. CDR3 bases: TGTGCCAGCTCACCTACAGTGGGCCGACCTTTCTTC. Amino acids: CASSPTVGRPFF. The rearrangement links TRBV18 to TRBJ1-2; D call uncertain. CDR1 is KGHSH and CDR2 is LQKENI in the germline V gene. The CDR3 has 12 amino acids.

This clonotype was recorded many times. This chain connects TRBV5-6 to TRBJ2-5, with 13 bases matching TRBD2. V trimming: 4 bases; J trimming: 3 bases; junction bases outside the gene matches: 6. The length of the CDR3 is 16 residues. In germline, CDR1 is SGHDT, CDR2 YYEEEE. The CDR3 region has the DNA TGTGCCAGCAGCCAACCCGGGACTAGCGGGGAAGAGACCCAGTACTTC. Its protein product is CASSQPGTSGEETQYF.

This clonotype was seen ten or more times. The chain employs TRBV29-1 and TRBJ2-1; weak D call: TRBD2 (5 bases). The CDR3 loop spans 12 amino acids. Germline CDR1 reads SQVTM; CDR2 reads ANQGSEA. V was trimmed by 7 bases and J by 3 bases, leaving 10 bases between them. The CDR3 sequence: CSADRGYNEQFF. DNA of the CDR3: TGCAGCGCCGACCGGGGCTACAATGAGCAGTTCTTC.

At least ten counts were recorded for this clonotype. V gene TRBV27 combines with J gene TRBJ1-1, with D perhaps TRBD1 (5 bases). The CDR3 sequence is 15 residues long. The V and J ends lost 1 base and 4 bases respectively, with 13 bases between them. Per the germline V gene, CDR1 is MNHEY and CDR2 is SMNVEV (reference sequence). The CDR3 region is CASSLFGGGSTEAFF. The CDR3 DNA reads TGTGCCAGCAGTTTATTCGGGGGAGGGAGCACTGAAGCTTTCTTT.